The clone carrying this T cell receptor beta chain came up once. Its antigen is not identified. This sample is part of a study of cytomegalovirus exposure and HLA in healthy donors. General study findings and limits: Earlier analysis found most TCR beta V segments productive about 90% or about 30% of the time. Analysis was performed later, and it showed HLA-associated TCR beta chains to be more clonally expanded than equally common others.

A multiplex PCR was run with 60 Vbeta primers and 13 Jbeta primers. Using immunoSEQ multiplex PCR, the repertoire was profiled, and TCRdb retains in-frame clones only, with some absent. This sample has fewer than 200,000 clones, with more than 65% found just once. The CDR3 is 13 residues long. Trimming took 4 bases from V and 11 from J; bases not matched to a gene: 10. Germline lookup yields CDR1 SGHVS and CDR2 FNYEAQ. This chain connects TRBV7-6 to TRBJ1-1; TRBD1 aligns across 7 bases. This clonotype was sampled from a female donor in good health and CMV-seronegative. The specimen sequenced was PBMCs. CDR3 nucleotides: TGTGCCAGCAGCTCTGACAGGGTCGGTCTGGCTTTCTTT. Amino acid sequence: CASSSDRVGLAFF.